The 26 T cell receptor beta chains presented below share a single source sample, sequenced in a study of OX40 agonist ivuxolimab in advanced cancers. Profiled with immunoSEQ multiplex PCR; TCRdb holds only in-frame clones, not every one. The sample has about 14,000 clones; about 75% are singletons. Here the sequenced sample was CD4+ or CD8+ T cells sorted from blood, taken in a trial of the OX40 agonist ivuxolimab. Receptors were obtained from an adult with an advanced solid tumor such as melanoma, head and neck, liver or kidney cancer.

This clone ranks as medium-sized (0.01 to 0.1%). The chain is built from TRBV6-1 and TRBJ2-7; D possibly corresponds to TRBD1 (5 bases). The CDR3 covers 13 residues. The germline V gene encodes CDR1 MNHNS and CDR2 SASEGT. V was shortened by 8 bases and J by 0 bases, with 11 bases between the two germline ends. The CDR3 DNA sequence: TGTGCCAGCGGGGCAGGTACCTCCTACGAGCAGTACTTC. Its translation: CASGAGTSYEQYF.

The chain is built from TRBV9 and TRBJ2-1, with 9 bases aligning to TRBD1. Germline values: CDR1 SGDLS, CDR2 YYNGEE. There are 17 residues in the CDR3. The J segment lost 6 bases and the V segment lost 0 bases, leaving 10 bases of the junction unmatched. CDR3 region: CASSVVPLRDRANEQFF. In DNA, the CDR3 is TGTGCCAGCAGCGTAGTCCCACTCCGGGACAGGGCCAATGAGCAGTTCTTC.

The rearrangement links TRBV21-1 to TRBJ2-7; the D segment call TRBD1 is taken from the table without a DNA check. TRBV21-1 is deemed a pseudogene. This CDR3 spans 14 amino acids. For the CDR3, the DNA is TGTGCCAGCAGCAACCACGGGACAGCCTACGAGCAGTACTTC. This encodes CASSNHGTAYEQYF.

The chain carries TRBV6-5 and TRBJ2-7; possible D gene TRBD1, 5 bases. The CDR3 runs 13 residues. Trimming cost V 4 bases and J 7 bases, with 14 bases left between them. Germline assignment: CDR1 MNHEY and CDR2 SVGAGI. In DNA, the CDR3 is TGTGCCAGCAGTTCCAGTCGGCCAGGGGAGCAGTACTTC. Translation: CASSSSRPGEQYF.

This clone was detected only a few times. The chain carries TRBV7-2 and TRBJ1-4; possibly TRBD1 for D (5 bases). V lost 5 bases and J lost 6, with 19 bases in between. The CDR3 has 16 residues. Germline V lookup: CDR1 SGHTA, CDR2 FQGNSA. The CDR3 sequence: CASSPTDSKEDEKLFF. CDR3 nucleotides: TGTGCCAGCAGCCCAACCGACAGTAAGGAAGATGAAAAACTGTTTTTT.

The CDR3 region has the DNA TGTGCCAGCAGCTTGCGATATCAAGGACAAAGTCGGGCCAACGTCCTGACTTTC. This codes for CASSLRYQGQSRANVLTF. This chain links TRBV7-1 with TRBJ2-6; tentatively, D is TRBD1 (5 bases). TRBV7-1 is labeled an ORF, and its function is uncertain. CDR3 length: 18 amino acids. Between the trimmed V and J ends, which lost 4 bases and 5 bases, there was a span of 21 bases.

V is TRBV7-9 and J is TRBJ1-5; D gene unclear. Trimming took 4 bases from V and 4 from J, leaving 8 bases between them. The germline V gene has CDR1 SEHNR and CDR2 FQNEAQ (reference sequence). The length of the CDR3 is 13 residues. CDR3 sequence (DNA): TGTGCCAGCAGCTCAGTTGGAAATCAGCCCCAGCATTTT. Translating gives CASSSVGNQPQHF.

The V and J genes are TRBV18 and TRBJ1-2, with 10 bases lining up with TRBD1. CDR1 is KGHSH and CDR2 is LQKENI in the germline V gene. Trimming removed 8 bases from V and 7 bases from J; junction bases left unmatched: 7. This CDR3 comprises 13 residues. Here the CDR3 reads CASRQGAESGYTF. The CDR3 nucleotides read TGTGCCAGCCGACAGGGGGCGGAAAGTGGCTACACCTTC.

A single count supports this clone. This rearrangement joins TRBV19 to TRBJ2-1, with D maybe TRBD2 (6 bases). This CDR3 has 15 amino acids. In germline, CDR1 is LNHDA, CDR2 SQIVND (reference sequence). Trimming left V 1 base short and J 1 base short, with 8 bases between. The chain's CDR3 is CASSIGGVSYNEQFF. In nucleotides, the CDR3 is TGTGCCAGTAGTATAGGGGGGGTATCCTACAATGAGCAGTTCTTC.

The CDR3 spells CASSPSDYNEQFF. The CDR3, as DNA: TGTGCCAGCAGCCCTAGTGATTACAATGAGCAGTTCTTC. The chain uses TRBV9 and TRBJ2-1, with unresolved D. Trimming pared 4 bases from V and 4 bases from J, leaving 9 bases between. This CDR3 is built from 13 residues. The germline gives CDR1 SGDLS, CDR2 YYNGEE.

This clone has a single count. The chain couples TRBV27 to TRBJ2-3, with D perhaps being TRBD1 or TRBD2 (5 bases each). The CDR3 sequence is 14 residues long. Germline CDR1 reads MNHEY; CDR2 reads SMNVEV (reference sequence). Trimming took off 3 bases at V and 4 bases at J, with 11 bases between the two ends. This CDR3 reads CASSFVRGADTQYF. Written as DNA, the CDR3 is TGTGCCAGCAGTTTTGTCCGGGGCGCAGATACGCAGTATTTT.

This clone was counted once. The chain couples TRBV10-3 to TRBJ2-5; TRBD2 matches at 15 bases. CDR3 length equals 16 residues. Germline values: CDR1 ENHRY, CDR2 SYGVKD. V was pared by 2 bases and J by 4 bases, with 2 bases of the junction left unmatched. The CDR3 spells CAISEPGLAGGETQYF. CDR3 nucleotides: TGTGCCATCAGTGAGCCGGGACTAGCGGGGGGAGAGACCCAGTACTTC.

The chain joins TRBV5-1 to TRBJ2-1, with unresolved D. The length of the CDR3 is 15 residues. The V end was cut by 6 bases, the J end by 0 bases, with 13 bases between. In germline, CDR1 is SGHRS, CDR2 YFSETQ. The CDR3 DNA is TGCGCCAGCACCTCTGACCATAGCTCCTACAATGAGCAGTTCTTC. It codes for CASTSDHSSYNEQFF.

This chain joins TRBV15 and TRBJ2-1; no clear D gene. Germline V gene sequence: CDR1 LNHNV, CDR2 YYDKDF (reference sequence). V was clipped by 1 base and J by 6 bases, with 10 bases between them. The CDR3 has 14 residues. CDR3 region: CATSRGNRVNEQFF. The CDR3 coding sequence is TGTGCCACCAGCAGAGGGAACCGGGTCAATGAGCAGTTCTTC.

The V call is TRBV4-3, the J call TRBJ1-6, with unresolved D. The germline V gene encodes CDR1 LGHNA and CDR2 YSLEER. The CDR3 totals 16 residues. The ends were cut back, 1 base at V and 7 bases at J, with 14 bases in the middle. CDR3: CASSQGPTLGNSPLHF. As DNA, the CDR3 is TGCGCCAGCAGCCAAGGCCCCACGCTAGGAAATTCACCCCTCCACTTT.

The chain has TRBV19 and TRBJ2-5; a possible D gene is TRBD2 (5 bases). Germline V gives CDR1 LNHDA, CDR2 SQIVND (reference sequence). V lost 11 bases to trimming and J lost 4 bases, with 17 bases between them. The CDR3 covers 13 residues. This chain's CDR3 is CASRGWSRETQYF. CDR3 sequence (DNA): TGTGCCTCCCGAGGGTGGAGCCGAGAGACCCAGTACTTC.

The V call is TRBV19, the J call TRBJ2-7, with D perhaps assigned TRBD1 or TRBD2 (5 bases each). This CDR3 has 15 amino acids. Germline assignment: CDR1 LNHDA and CDR2 SQIVND (reference sequence). V was pared by 3 bases and J by 2 bases, with 14 bases between. The chain's CDR3 is CASSIAGTGPYEQYF. CDR3 sequence (DNA): TGTGCCAGTAGTATCGCCGGGACGGGACCCTACGAGCAGTACTTC.

This clone has a handful of counts. This chain connects TRBV7-9 to TRBJ1-2, with 8 nucleotides matching TRBD1. This CDR3 has 13 residues. The V and J ends lost 5 bases and 8 bases, in that order; junction bases with no gene match: 7. CDR1 SEHNR and CDR2 FQNEAQ come from the germline V gene (reference sequence). The CDR3 nucleotides are TGTGCCAGCAGCCTAGGGACAGGCTGGGGCTACACCTTC. It specifies CASSLGTGWGYTF.

This clone was observed a single time. The rearrangement uses TRBV19 and TRBJ1-1; 7 bases align to TRBD1. Germline CDR1 is LNHDA and CDR2 is SQIVND (reference sequence). CDR3 length equals 14 residues. The J segment lost 3 bases and the V segment lost 5 bases, leaving 6 bases of the junction unmatched. DNA for the CDR3: TGTGCCAGTAGTCAAGGGGGCAGATACACTGAAGCTTTCTTT. Protein: CASSQGGRYTEAFF.

V is TRBV5-8 and J is TRBJ1-2; D is unclear. Trimming left V 3 bases short and J 0 bases short, with 12 bases between. Per the germline V gene, CDR1 is SGHTS and CDR2 is YDEGEE. The CDR3 consists of 15 residues. Here the CDR3 reads CASSSNGFPNYGYTF. For the CDR3, the DNA is TGTGCCAGCAGCTCCAACGGGTTTCCTAACTATGGCTACACCTTC.

This chain joins TRBV19 and TRBJ2-1, with 8 bases matching TRBD2. CDR3 size: 17 residues. Per the germline V gene, CDR1 is LNHDA and CDR2 is SQIVND (reference sequence). V was clipped by 2 bases and J by 0 bases; unmatched bases: 6. CDR3 region: CASSITSGADSYNEQFF. The CDR3 region has the DNA TGTGCCAGTAGTATAACTAGCGGAGCGGACTCCTACAATGAGCAGTTCTTC.

The rearrangement links TRBV19 to TRBJ2-1, with no clear D. The germline V gene has CDR1 LNHDA and CDR2 SQIVND (reference sequence). The CDR3 loop spans 10 amino acids. V was pared by 10 bases and J by 5 bases, with 6 bases between. The CDR3 DNA sequence: TGTGCCACCCGTAACAATGAGCAGTTCTTC. Translation gives CATRNNEQFF.

The count of this clone is one. The chain couples TRBV27 to TRBJ1-2, with D possibly matching TRBD1 (5 bases). The V end was cut by 0 bases, the J end by 7 bases, with 27 bases between. The germline V gene encodes CDR1 MNHEY and CDR2 SMNVEV (reference sequence). This CDR3 has 19 residues. The CDR3 here is CASSLSYGIMGGAETGYTF. CDR3 bases: TGTGCCAGCAGTTTATCTTATGGGATAATGGGAGGGGCCGAGACTGGCTACACCTTC.

The rearrangement uses TRBV5-6 and TRBJ1-5; D possibly corresponds to TRBD1 (6 bases). Germline V CDR1 and CDR2: SGHDT, YYEEEE. This CDR3 is built from 15 residues. V was pared by 4 bases and J by 4 bases, with 15 bases between. The CDR3 loop is CASSLTTGRNQPQHF. In DNA, the CDR3 is TGTGCCAGCAGCCTCACGACAGGCCGTAATCAGCCCCAGCATTTT.

The chain carries TRBV6-5 and TRBJ2-1; D is ambiguous. The CDR3 is 16 residues long. The ends were cut back, 2 bases at V and 0 bases at J, with 11 bases in the middle. Germline assignment: CDR1 MNHEY and CDR2 SVGAGI. The chain's CDR3 is CASSYDRWSSYNEQFF. As DNA, the CDR3 is TGTGCCAGCAGTTACGATCGGTGGAGCTCCTACAATGAGCAGTTCTTC.

The J gene is TRBJ2-7, the V gene TRBV11-2; 8 nucleotides agree with TRBD1. Germline CDR1 SGHAT, CDR2 FQNNGV. The CDR3 is made up of 15 amino acids. The J segment lost 0 bases and the V segment lost 5 bases, leaving 6 bases of the junction unmatched. CDR3: CASSPQGAISYEQYF. DNA of the CDR3: TGTGCCAGCAGCCCCCAGGGGGCTATCTCCTACGAGCAGTACTTC.